This T cell receptor (beta chain) was sequenced during a study of CD8 T cells in Susac syndrome. The sequenced target, TCR beta, came from blood CD8+ and CD4+ T cells. While CD8+ and CD4+ T cells were isolated negatively, TEMRA cells were enriched by FACS. With random hexamers, reverse transcription was performed on about 0.45 to 1 ug of RNA. It was immunoSEQ multiplex PCR that amplified TCR beta CDR3 across 54 Vbeta and 13 Jbeta. TCRdb reprocessed the immunoSEQ multiplex PCR reads with MiXCR, giving one entry per CDR3 protein. The repertoire includes 150,000 to 200,000 distinct CDR3 sequences, just under 95% of them detected once, and 0.085% to 0.11% sits in the top ten. The CDR3 spans 14 residues. Germline-derived CDR1 and CDR2 are SGDLS and YYNGEE. V lost 0 bases, J lost 8 bases, and 3 bases stayed unmatched.

Sequenced sample: CD4+ T cells from PBMCs. This sequence originates from a human donor in good health. This chain uses TRBV9 with TRBJ2-1; the match to TRBD2 covers 9 bases. The CDR3 region is CASSVDWTSDEQFF. For the CDR3, the DNA is TGTGCCAGCAGCGTAGACTGGACTAGCGATGAGCAGTTCTTC.